This T cell receptor beta chain derives from a study of shared T cell receptors in the human thymus. CDR1 SGHDN and CDR2 FVKESK come from the germline V gene. The CDR3 runs to 16 residues. The ends were cut back, 2 bases at V and 4 bases at J, with 17 bases in the middle. Measured with immunoSEQ multiplex PCR; TCRdb has only the in-frame clones, and not every one. The repertoire holds 720,000 or so clones, with 80% to 90% as singletons. The same sample was also used in a study of human thymus T cells. That paper notes: Surgeons resected thymus tissue during corrective heart surgery.

V usage is TRBV14 and J usage is TRBJ1-1; tentative D call: TRBD1 (6 bases). The sequence came from a girl less than two years old with a congenital heart defect. What was sequenced was thymocytes. CDR3 in amino acids: CASSQRTDPLGTEAFF. As DNA, the CDR3 is TGTGCCAGCAGCCAAAGGACAGACCCCTTAGGCACTGAAGCTTTCTTT.